These 7 T cell receptor beta chains came from one sample sequenced in a study of a mutant IDH1 vaccine in newly diagnosed glioma. These TCRs' antigens remain unknown. The time point here: week 5, during vaccination. What each vaccine dose contained was 300 ug of mutant IDH1 20-mer peptide, accompanied by topical imiquimod. TCRdb keeps only in-frame clones here, not all; method: immunoSEQ multiplex PCR. Here the sample spans over 55,000 clones, about 87% being singletons. The sample here was PBMCs, taken from a glioma patient whose treatment included an IDH1 peptide vaccine. The receptors shown here come from a woman aged 40 to 49 with glioma.

The V gene is TRBV6-7, the J gene TRBJ1-5; D is possibly TRBD1 (5 bases). TRBV6-7 is an open reading frame, and its role is uncertain. CDR3 length equals 15 residues. Trimming removed 6 bases from V and 0 bases from J, with 12 bases in between. The CDR3 bases are TGTGCCAGCAGAGAAGGGGATAATAGCAATCAGCCCCAGCATTTT. As protein: CASREGDNSNQPQHF.

V is TRBV5-1 and J is TRBJ2-2; TRBD1 might be the D (7 bases). Germline V gives CDR1 SGHRS, CDR2 YFSETQ. V lost 5 bases and J 2 bases, leaving 16 bases between the germline ends. CDR3 length equals 16 residues. This CDR3 is CASRTAGQTNTGELFF. CDR3 nucleotides: TGCGCCAGCAGAACTGCGGGACAGACCAACACCGGGGAGCTGTTTTTT.

V is TRBV7-9 and J is TRBJ1-6; D perhaps matches TRBD1 (5 bases). CDR1 SEHNR and CDR2 FQNEAQ come from the germline V gene (reference sequence). V was trimmed by 2 bases and J by 10 bases, leaving 12 bases between them. The CDR3 sequence is 14 residues long. The DNA of the CDR3 is TGTGCCAGCAGCTTATCAGGGATCGAGTCACCCCTCCACTTT. It translates to CASSLSGIESPLHF.

As regards this clone: One end of the junction is discordant with germline, which a read error may explain. J is TRBJ1-3 and V is TRBV7-7, with unresolved D. This CDR3 spans 14 amino acids. CDR1 SSHAT and CDR2 FNYEAQ come from the germline V gene (reference sequence). CDR3 in DNA: TGTGCTAGCAGCCAAGGCGGCTCTGGAAACACCATATATTTT. This codes for CASSQGGSGNTIYF.

The V and J genes are TRBV7-9 and TRBJ1-1; the D is unclear. Germline CDR1 SEHNR, CDR2 FQNEAQ (reference sequence). V was shortened by 2 bases and J by 1 base, with 5 bases between the two germline ends. This CDR3 spans 13 amino acids. The CDR3 reads CASSLLQNTEAFF. The CDR3 DNA follows: TGTGCCAGCAGCTTACTACAGAACACTGAAGCTTTCTTT.

The rearrangement links TRBV7-2 to TRBJ2-4; D is perhaps TRBD2 (5 bases). Germline loops: CDR1 SGHTA, CDR2 FQGNSA. CDR3 length equals 15 residues. Trimming took off 5 bases at V and 8 bases at J, with 19 bases between the two ends. CDR3 amino acids: CASSHRPPRGDIQYF. The CDR3 bases are TGTGCCAGCAGCCACCGGCCCCCCCGGGGTGACATTCAGTACTTC. Full variable domain (missing parts from reference TRBV7-2 and TRBJ2-4): GAGVSQSPSNKVTEKGKDVELRCDPISGHTALYWYRQSLGQGLEFLIYFQGNSAPDKSGLPSDRFSAERTGGSVSTLTIQRTQQEDSAVYLCASSHRPPRGDIQYFGAGTRLSVL.

V usage is TRBV4-3 and J usage is TRBJ2-7, with a weak D call TRBD2 (6 bases). The germline CDR1 and CDR2 sequences are LGHNA and YSLEER. The V end was cut by 0 bases, the J end by 5 bases, with 8 bases between. This CDR3 contains 13 residues. The CDR3 region is CASSQDRGDEQYF. CDR3 DNA: TGCGCCAGCAGCCAAGATCGCGGGGACGAGCAGTACTTC.